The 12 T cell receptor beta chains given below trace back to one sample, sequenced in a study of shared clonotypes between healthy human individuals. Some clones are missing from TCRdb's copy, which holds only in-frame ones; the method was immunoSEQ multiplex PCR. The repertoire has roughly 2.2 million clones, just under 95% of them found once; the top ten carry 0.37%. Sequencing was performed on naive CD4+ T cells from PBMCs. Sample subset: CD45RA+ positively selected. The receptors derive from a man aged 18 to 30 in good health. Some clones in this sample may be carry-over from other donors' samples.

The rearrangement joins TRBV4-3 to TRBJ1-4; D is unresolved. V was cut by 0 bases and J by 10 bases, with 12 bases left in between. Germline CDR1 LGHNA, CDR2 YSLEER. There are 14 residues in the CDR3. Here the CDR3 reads CASSQDATLGKLFF. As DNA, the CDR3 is TGCGCCAGCAGCCAAGACGCGACCTTAGGAAAACTGTTTTTT.

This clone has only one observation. CDR3 nucleotide sequence: TGCGCCAGCAGCCAACGGACAGGGGGTCCGTCATCCTACGAGCAGTACTTC. Translated, it gives CASSQRTGGPSSYEQYF. V is TRBV5-1 and J is TRBJ2-7; TRBD1 matches 10 bases. The J segment lost 1 base and the V segment lost 4 bases, leaving 11 bases of the junction unmatched. The germline V gene encodes CDR1 SGHRS and CDR2 YFSETQ. The CDR3 is 17 residues long.

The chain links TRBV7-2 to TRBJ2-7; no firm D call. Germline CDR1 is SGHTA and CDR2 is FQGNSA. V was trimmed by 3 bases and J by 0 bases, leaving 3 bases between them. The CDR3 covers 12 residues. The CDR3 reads CASSFISYEQYF. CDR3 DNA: TGTGCCAGCAGCTTCATCTCCTACGAGCAGTACTTC.

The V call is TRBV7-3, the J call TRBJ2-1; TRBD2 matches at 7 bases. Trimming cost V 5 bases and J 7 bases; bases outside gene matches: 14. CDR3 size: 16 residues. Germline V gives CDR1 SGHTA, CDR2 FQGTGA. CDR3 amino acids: CASSPRNAGANNEQFF. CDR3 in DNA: TGTGCCAGCAGCCCCCGGAACGCGGGAGCGAATAATGAGCAGTTCTTC.

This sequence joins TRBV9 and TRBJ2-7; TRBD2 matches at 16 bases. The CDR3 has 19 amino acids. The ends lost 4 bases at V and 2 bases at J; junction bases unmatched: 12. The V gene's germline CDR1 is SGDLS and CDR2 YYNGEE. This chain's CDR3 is CASSILPGLAGGITYEQYF. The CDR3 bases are TGTGCCAGCAGCATTCTTCCGGGACTAGCGGGAGGGATAACCTACGAGCAGTACTTC.

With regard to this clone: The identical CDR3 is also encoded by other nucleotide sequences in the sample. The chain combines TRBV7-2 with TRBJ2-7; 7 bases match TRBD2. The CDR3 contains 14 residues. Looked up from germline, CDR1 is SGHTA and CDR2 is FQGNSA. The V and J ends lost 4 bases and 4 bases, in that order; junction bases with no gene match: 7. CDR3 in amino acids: CASSSGLAAYEQYF. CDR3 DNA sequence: TGTGCCAGCAGCTCCGGTCTAGCGGCATACGAGCAGTACTTC.

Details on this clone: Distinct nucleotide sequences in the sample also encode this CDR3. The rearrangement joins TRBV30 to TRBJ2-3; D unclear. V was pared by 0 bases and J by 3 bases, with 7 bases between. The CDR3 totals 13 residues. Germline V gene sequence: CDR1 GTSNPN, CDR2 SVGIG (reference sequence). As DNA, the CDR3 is TGTGCCTGGAGTGTTGGGTCAACAGATACGCAGTATTTT. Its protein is CAWSVGSTDTQYF.

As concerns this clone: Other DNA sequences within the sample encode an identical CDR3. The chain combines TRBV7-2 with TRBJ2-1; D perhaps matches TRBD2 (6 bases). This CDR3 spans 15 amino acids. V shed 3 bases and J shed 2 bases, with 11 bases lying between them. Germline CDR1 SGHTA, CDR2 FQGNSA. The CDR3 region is CASSFSGGTYNEQFF. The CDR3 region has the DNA TGTGCCAGCAGCTTTAGCGGAGGGACCTACAATGAGCAGTTCTTC.

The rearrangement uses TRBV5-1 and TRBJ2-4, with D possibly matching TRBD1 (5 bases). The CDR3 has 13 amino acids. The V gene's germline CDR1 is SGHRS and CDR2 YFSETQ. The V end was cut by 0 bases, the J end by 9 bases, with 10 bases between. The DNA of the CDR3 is TGCGCCAGCAGCTTGGACCCCCAGGGCATTCAGTACTTC. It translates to CASSLDPQGIQYF.

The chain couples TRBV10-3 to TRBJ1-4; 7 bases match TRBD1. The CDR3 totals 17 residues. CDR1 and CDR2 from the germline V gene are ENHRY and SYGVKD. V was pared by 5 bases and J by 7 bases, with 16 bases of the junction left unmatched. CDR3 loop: CAISSLAARGRSEKLFF. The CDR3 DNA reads TGTGCCATCAGTAGCCTCGCTGCCAGGGGGAGGAGTGAAAAACTGTTTTTT.

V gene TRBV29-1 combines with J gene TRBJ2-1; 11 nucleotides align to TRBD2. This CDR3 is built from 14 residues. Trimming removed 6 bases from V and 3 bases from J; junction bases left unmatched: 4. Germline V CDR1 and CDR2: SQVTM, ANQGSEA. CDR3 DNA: TGCAGCGTGACTAGCGGGACCATCTACAATGAGCAGTTCTTC. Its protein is CSVTSGTIYNEQFF.

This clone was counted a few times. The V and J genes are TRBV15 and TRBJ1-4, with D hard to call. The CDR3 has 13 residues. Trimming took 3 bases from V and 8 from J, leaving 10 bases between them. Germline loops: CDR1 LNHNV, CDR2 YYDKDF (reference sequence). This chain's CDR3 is CATSSPRREKLFF. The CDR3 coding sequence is TGTGCCACCAGCAGCCCCAGGAGGGAAAAACTGTTTTTT.